This T cell receptor beta chain was recovered during a study of shared clonotypes between healthy human individuals. The study, taken as a whole, reports: With four donors compared, 4.5% to 6.5% of naive CD4 clonotypes were shared.

TCRdb's copy holds only in-frame clones and misses some; the assay was immunoSEQ multiplex PCR. The sample holds 2 million to 2.5 million clones; more than 85% are singletons and the top ten take 1.5% to 2%. Worth noting for this clone: Its antigen is not identified.

The CDR3 has 15 amino acids. The V end lost 3 bases, the J end lost 3 bases, and 15 bases lay between the germline ends. Germline V lookup: CDR1 MNHEY, CDR2 SMNVEV (reference sequence). Terminally differentiated effector memory CD45RA+ cells were excluded from the naive CD8 cells, which were CD45RO-negative and positively selected for CCR7. This clonotype was obtained from a young man in good health. Some clones in this sample may be carry-over from other donors' samples. Sequencing was performed on naive CD8+ T cells from PBMCs. The rearrangement uses TRBV27 and TRBJ2-7; maybe TRBD2 (6 bases). The DNA of the CDR3 is TGTGCCAGCAGTTTTAGCGGTGGACGGATCTACGAGCAGTACTTC. Translation: CASSFSGGRIYEQYF.